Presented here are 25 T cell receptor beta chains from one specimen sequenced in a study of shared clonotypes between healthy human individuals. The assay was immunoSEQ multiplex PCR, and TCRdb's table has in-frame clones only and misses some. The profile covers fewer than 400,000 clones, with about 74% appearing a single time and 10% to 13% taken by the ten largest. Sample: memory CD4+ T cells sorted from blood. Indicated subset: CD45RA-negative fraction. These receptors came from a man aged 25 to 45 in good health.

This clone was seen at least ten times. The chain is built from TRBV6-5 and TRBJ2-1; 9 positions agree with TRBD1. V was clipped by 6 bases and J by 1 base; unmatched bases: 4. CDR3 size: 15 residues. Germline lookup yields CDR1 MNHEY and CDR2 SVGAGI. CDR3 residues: CASSRQGGSYNEQFF. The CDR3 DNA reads TGTGCCAGCAGCCGACAGGGGGGGTCCTACAATGAGCAGTTCTTC.

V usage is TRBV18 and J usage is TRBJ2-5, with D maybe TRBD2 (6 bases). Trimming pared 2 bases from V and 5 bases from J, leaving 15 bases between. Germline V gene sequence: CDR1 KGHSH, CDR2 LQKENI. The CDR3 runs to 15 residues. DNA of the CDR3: TGTGCCAGCTCACCAGCTTCTGGGACTCGGGAGACCCAGTACTTC. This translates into CASSPASGTRETQYF.

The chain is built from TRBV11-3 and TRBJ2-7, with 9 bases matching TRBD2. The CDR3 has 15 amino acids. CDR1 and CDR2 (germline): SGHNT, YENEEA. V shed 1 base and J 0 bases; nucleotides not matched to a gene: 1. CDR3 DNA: TGTGCCAGCAGCTTAGGTAGCGGGAGCTCCTACGAGCAGTACTTC. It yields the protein CASSLGSGSSYEQYF.

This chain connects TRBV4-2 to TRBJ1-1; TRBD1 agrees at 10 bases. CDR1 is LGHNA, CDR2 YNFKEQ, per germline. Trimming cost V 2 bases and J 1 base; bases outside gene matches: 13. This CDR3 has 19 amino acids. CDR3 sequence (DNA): TGTGCCAGCAGCCAAAGACCCGCGGACAGGGGGACGAAGAACACTGAAGCTTTCTTT. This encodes CASSQRPADRGTKNTEAFF.

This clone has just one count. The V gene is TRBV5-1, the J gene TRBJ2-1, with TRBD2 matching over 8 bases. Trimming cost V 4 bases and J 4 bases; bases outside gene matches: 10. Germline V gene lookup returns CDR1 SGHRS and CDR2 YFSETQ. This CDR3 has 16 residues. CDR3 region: CASSLGWASGYNEQFF. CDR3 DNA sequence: TGCGCCAGCAGCCTCGGGTGGGCTAGCGGGTACAATGAGCAGTTCTTC.

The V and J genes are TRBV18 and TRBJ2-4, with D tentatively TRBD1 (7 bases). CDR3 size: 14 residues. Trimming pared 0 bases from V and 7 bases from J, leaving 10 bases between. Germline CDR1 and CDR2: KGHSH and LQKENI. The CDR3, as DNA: TGTGCCAGCTCACCACCCGCAGGGGGGAACATTCAGTACTTC. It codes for CASSPPAGGNIQYF. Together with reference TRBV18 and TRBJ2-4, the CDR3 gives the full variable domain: NAGVMQNPRHLVRRRGQEARLRCSPMKGHSHVYWYRQLPEEGLKFMVYLQKENIIDESGMPKERFSAEFPKEGPSILRIQQVVRGDSAAYFCASSPPAGGNIQYFGAGTRLSVL.

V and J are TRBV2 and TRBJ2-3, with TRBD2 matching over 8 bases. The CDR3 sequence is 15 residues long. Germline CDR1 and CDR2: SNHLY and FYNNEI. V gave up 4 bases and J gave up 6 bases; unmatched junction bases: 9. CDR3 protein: CASSASSGLSDTQYF. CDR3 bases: TGTGCCAGCAGTGCGTCTAGCGGGTTGTCGGATACGCAGTATTTT.

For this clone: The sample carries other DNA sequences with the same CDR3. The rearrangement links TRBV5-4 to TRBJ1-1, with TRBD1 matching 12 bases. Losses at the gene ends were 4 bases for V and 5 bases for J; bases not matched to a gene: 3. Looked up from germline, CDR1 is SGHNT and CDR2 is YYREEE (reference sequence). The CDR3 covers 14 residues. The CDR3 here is CASSRDRGHTEAFF. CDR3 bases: TGTGCCAGCAGCCGGGACAGGGGGCATACTGAAGCTTTCTTT. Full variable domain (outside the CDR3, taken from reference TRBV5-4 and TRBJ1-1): ETGVTQSPTHLIKTRGQQVTLRCSSQSGHNTVSWYQQALGQGPQFIFQYYREEENGRGNFPPRFSGLQFPNYSSELNVNALELDDSALYLCASSRDRGHTEAFFGQGTRLTVV.

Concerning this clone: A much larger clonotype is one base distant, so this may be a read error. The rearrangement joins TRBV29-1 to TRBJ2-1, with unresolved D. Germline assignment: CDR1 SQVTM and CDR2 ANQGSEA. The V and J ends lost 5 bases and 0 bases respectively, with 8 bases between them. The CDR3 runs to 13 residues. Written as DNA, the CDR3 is TGCAGCGTTATCGGTGCCTCCTACAATGAGCAGTTCTTC. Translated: CSVIGASYNEQFF.

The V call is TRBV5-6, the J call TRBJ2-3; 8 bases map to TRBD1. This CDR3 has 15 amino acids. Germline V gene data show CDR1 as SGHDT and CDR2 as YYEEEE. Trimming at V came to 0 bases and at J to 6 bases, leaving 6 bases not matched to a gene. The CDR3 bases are TGTGCCAGCAGCTTGGTTCAGGGGGCAAGGGATACGCAGTATTTT. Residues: CASSLVQGARDTQYF.

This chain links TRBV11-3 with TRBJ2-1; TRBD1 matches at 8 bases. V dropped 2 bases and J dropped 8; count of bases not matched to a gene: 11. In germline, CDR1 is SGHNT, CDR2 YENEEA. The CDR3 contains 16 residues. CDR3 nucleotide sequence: TGTGCCAGCAGCTTATCCCAATTGGACAGGGTGGATGAGCAGTTCTTC. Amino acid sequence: CASSLSQLDRVDEQFF.

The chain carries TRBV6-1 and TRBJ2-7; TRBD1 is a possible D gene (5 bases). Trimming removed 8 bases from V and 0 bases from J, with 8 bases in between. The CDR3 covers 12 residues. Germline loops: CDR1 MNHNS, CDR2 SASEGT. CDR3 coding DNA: TGTGCCAGCGACAGAAACTCCTACGAGCAGTACTTC. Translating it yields CASDRNSYEQYF.

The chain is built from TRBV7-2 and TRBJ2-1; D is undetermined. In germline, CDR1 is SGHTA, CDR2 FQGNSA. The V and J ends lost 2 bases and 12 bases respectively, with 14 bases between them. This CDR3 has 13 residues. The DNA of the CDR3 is TGTGCCAGCAGCTTAACGCAGTTAGGTGGGCAGTTCTTC. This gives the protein CASSLTQLGGQFF.

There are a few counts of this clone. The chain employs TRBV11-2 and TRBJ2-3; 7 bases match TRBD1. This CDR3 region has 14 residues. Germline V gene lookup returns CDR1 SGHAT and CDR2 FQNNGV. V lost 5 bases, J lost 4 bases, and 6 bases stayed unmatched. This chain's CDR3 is CASSQRQGSDTQYF. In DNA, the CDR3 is TGTGCCAGCAGCCAAAGACAGGGTTCAGATACGCAGTATTTT.

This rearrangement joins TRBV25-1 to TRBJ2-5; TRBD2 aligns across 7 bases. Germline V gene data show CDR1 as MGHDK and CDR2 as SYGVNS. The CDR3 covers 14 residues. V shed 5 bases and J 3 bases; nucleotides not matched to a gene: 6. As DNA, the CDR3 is TGTGCCAGCAGTACTCCGGGGGGAAAAGAGACCCAGTACTTC. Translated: CASSTPGGKETQYF.

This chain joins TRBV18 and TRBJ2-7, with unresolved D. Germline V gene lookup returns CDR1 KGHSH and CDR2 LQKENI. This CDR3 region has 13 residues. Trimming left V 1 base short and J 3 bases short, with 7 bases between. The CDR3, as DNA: TGTGCCAGCTCACCACAGGGTGGCTACGAGCAGTACTTC. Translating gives CASSPQGGYEQYF.

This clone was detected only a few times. Written as DNA, the CDR3 is TGCGCCAGCAGCCAACGGGCCACAGAGAACACTGAAGCTTTCTTT. This sequence encodes CASSQRATENTEAFF. The chain combines TRBV4-3 with TRBJ1-1; D uncertain. V lost 2 bases and J lost 1, with 11 bases in between. Germline CDR1 LGHNA, CDR2 YSLEER. This CDR3 spans 15 amino acids.

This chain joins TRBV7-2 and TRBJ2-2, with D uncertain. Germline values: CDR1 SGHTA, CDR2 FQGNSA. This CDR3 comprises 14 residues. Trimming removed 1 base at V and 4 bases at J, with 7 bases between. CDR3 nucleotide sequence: TGTGCCAGCAGCTTAGGAAGGTCCACCGGGGAGCTGTTTTTT. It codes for CASSLGRSTGELFF.

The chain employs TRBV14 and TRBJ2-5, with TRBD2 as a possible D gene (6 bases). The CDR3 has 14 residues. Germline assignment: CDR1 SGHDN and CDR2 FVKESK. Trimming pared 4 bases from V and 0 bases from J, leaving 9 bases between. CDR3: CASSLRDYQETQYF. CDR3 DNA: TGTGCCAGCAGCCTCCGGGACTACCAAGAGACCCAGTACTTC.

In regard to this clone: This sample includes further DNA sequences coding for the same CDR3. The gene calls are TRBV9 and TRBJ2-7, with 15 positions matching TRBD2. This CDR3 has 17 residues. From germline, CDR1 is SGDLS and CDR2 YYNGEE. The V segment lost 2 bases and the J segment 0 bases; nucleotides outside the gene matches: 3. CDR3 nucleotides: TGTGCCAGCAGCGTTGGACTAGCGGGAGGGTCCTCCTACGAGCAGTACTTC. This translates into CASSVGLAGGSSYEQYF.

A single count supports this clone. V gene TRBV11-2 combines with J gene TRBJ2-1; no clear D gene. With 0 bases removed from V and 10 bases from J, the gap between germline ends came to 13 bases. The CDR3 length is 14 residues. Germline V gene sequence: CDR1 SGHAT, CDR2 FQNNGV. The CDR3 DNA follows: TGTGCCAGCAGCTTAGAGGCTCGCGCGGAGGAGCAGTTCTTC. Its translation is CASSLEARAEEQFF.

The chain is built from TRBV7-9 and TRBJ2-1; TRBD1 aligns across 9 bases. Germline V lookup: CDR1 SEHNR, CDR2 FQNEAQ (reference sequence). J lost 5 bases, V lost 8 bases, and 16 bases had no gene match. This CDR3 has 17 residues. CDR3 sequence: CASVSGQGHGFHNEQFF. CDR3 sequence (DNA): TGTGCCAGCGTTTCGGGACAGGGTCATGGGTTCCACAATGAGCAGTTCTTC. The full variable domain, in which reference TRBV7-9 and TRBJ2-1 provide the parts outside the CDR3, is DTGVSQNPRHKITKRGQNVTFRCDPISEHNRLYWYRQTLGQGPEFLTYFQNEAQLEKSRLLSDRFSAERPKGSFSTLEIQRTEQGDSAMYLCASVSGQGHGFHNEQFFGPGTRLTVL.

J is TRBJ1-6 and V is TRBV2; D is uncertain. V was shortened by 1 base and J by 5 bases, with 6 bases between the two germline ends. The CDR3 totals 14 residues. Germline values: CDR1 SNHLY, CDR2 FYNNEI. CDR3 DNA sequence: TGTGCCAGCAGTGAAGTGGGAGATAATTCACCCCTCCACTTT. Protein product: CASSEVGDNSPLHF.

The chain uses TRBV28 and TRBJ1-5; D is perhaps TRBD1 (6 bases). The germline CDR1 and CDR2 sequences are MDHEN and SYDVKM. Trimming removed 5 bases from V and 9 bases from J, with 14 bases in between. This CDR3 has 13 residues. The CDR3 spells CASSPRQVSPQHF. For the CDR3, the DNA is TGTGCCAGCAGTCCCCGACAGGTGTCGCCCCAGCATTTT. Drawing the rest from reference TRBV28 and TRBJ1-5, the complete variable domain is DVKVTQSSRYLVKRTGEKVFLECVQDMDHENMFWYRQDPGLGLRLIYFSYDVKMKEKGDIPEGYSVSREKKERFSLILESASTNQTSMYLCASSPRQVSPQHFGDGTRLSIL.

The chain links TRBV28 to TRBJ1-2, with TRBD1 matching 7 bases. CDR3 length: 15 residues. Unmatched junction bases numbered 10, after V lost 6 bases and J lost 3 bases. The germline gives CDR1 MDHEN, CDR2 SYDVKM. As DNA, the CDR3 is TGTGCCAGCAGCCGGACAGGATTCCGGTACTATGGCTACACCTTC. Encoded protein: CASSRTGFRYYGYTF.